The 23 T cell receptor beta chains presented below share a single source sample, sequenced in a study of OX40 agonist ivuxolimab in advanced cancers. The table came from immunoSEQ multiplex PCR; TCRdb's copy has only in-frame clones and leaves some out. This sample has 72,000 or so clones; 84% occur once, and the top ten carry roughly 0.41%. The specimen was CD4+ or CD8+ T cells sorted from blood, collected in a trial of the OX40 agonist ivuxolimab. These receptors all come from an adult with an advanced solid tumor such as melanoma, head and neck, liver or kidney cancer.

The chain combines TRBV19 with TRBJ2-3, with 7 bases lining up with TRBD2. Trimming cost V 6 bases and J 2 bases; bases outside gene matches: 5. Germline V gene data show CDR1 as LNHDA and CDR2 as SQIVND (reference sequence). This CDR3 comprises 14 residues. The CDR3 here is CASSRDYNTDTQYF. CDR3 nucleotide sequence: TGTGCCAGTAGCCGGGACTATAACACAGATACGCAGTATTTT.

The chain couples TRBV2 to TRBJ2-1, with 10 bases matching TRBD2. The CDR3 length is 14 residues. Germline values: CDR1 SNHLY, CDR2 FYNNEI. The junction had 6 bases not matched to a gene; V was cut back by 10 bases and J by 3 bases. CDR3 loop: CATKAGGYYNEQFF. The CDR3 bases are TGTGCCACAAAAGCGGGAGGGTACTACAATGAGCAGTTCTTC.

This rearrangement joins TRBV7-2 to TRBJ1-1; D is undetermined. V was clipped by 5 bases and J by 4 bases, with 11 bases between them. This CDR3 contains 13 residues. From germline, CDR1 is SGHTA and CDR2 FQGNSA. The CDR3 DNA reads TGTGCCAGCAGCCCAAGAGTCGGCACTGAAGCTTTCTTT. Translating gives CASSPRVGTEAFF.

This chain links TRBV5-1 with TRBJ1-2, with 7 positions matching TRBD1. Looked up from germline, CDR1 is SGHRS and CDR2 is YFSETQ. Germline trimming cut 4 bases from V and 2 bases from J; bases unmatched to any gene: 2. The CDR3 runs to 13 residues. The CDR3 DNA sequence: TGCGCCAGCAGCCGGGACAGAAACTATGGCTACACCTTC. Translated, it gives CASSRDRNYGYTF. The full variable domain, with the rest looked up from reference TRBV5-1 and TRBJ1-2, is KAGVTQTPRYLIKTRGQQVTLSCSPISGHRSVSWYQQTPGQGLQFLFEYFSETQRNKGNFPGRFSGRQFSNSRSEMNVSTLELGDSALYLCASSRDRNYGYTFGSGTRLTVV.

The chain combines TRBV5-1 with TRBJ1-5; D remains ambiguous. Germline-derived CDR1 and CDR2 are SGHRS and YFSETQ. The CDR3 contains 15 residues. Between the trimmed V and J ends, which lost 0 bases and 0 bases, there was a span of 7 bases. DNA for the CDR3: TGCGCCAGCAGCTTGGGTACTAATAGCAATCAGCCCCAGCATTTT. It codes for CASSLGTNSNQPQHF.

This chain joins TRBV20-1 and TRBJ1-2; D is unclear. V shed 6 bases and J shed 3 bases, with 8 bases lying between them. The CDR3 consists of 11 residues. From germline, CDR1 is DFQATT and CDR2 SNEGSKA (reference sequence). The CDR3 nucleotides read TGCAGTGCCCCGGACGACTATGGCTACACCTTC. This gives the protein CSAPDDYGYTF.

The chain carries TRBV5-1 and TRBJ1-1, with 8 bases aligning to TRBD1. Germline CDR1 SGHRS, CDR2 YFSETQ. The CDR3 is 14 amino acids. V was pared by 4 bases and J by 4 bases, with 6 bases of the junction left unmatched. DNA of the CDR3: TGCGCCAGCAGCCCCGGACAGGGAGGCACTGAAGCTTTCTTT. It yields the protein CASSPGQGGTEAFF.

V gene TRBV6-1 combines with J gene TRBJ1-5, with 7 bases lining up with TRBD1. The CDR3 runs to 14 residues. The germline V gene has CDR1 MNHNS and CDR2 SASEGT. Trimming at V came to 5 bases and at J to 5 bases, leaving 6 bases not matched to a gene. The CDR3 DNA reads TGTGCCAGCAGTCAAAGGGACAGCCATCAGCCCCAGCATTTT. This gives the protein CASSQRDSHQPQHF.

This sequence joins TRBV15 and TRBJ2-4; D is possibly TRBD2 (6 bases). Germline V gene data show CDR1 as LNHNV and CDR2 as YYDKDF (reference sequence). CDR3 length: 13 residues. Deletions cut 0 bases from V and 9 bases from J, with 9 bases between. The CDR3, as DNA: TGTGCCACCAGCAGAGATCGGGGAGGCATTCAGTACTTC. It encodes CATSRDRGGIQYF. Full variable domain (remainder filled in from reference TRBV15 and TRBJ2-4): DAMVIQNPRYQVTQFGKPVTLSCSQTLNHNVMYWYQQKSSQAPKLLFHYYDKDFNNEADTPDNFQSRRPNTSFCFLDIRSPGLGDTAMYLCATSRDRGGIQYFGAGTRLSVL.

The V gene is TRBV28, the J gene TRBJ1-2; no firm D call. Germline V gives CDR1 MDHEN, CDR2 SYDVKM. V gave up 8 bases and J gave up 3 bases, with 10 bases separating them. This CDR3 is 12 amino acids long. The CDR3 coding sequence is TGTGCCAGCCTAAGTCTCCACTATGGCTACACCTTC. It yields the protein CASLSLHYGYTF.

The chain joins TRBV19 to TRBJ2-2; D not certain. V was trimmed by 5 bases and J by 2 bases, leaving 6 bases between them. The CDR3 has 13 residues. From germline, CDR1 is LNHDA and CDR2 SQIVND (reference sequence). CDR3 sequence (DNA): TGTGCCAGTAGTCAGAGTAACACCGGGGAGCTGTTTTTT. It translates to CASSQSNTGELFF.

This chain joins TRBV7-8 and TRBJ1-3; D unclear. Trimming shortened V by 5 bases and J by 4 bases, and 12 bases separated the two germline ends. CDR3 length equals 14 residues. Germline CDR1 SGHVS, CDR2 FQNEAQ. Here the CDR3 DNA reads TGTGCCAGCAGCGGCAGAGGCGTGGGAAACACCATATATTTT. This gives the protein CASSGRGVGNTIYF.

Written as DNA, the CDR3 is TGTGCCAGCTCACCGGGACAGGGAAGAATGGCCCTCCACTTT. Translating gives CASSPGQGRMALHF. The chain has TRBV18 and TRBJ1-6; 9 bases are shared with TRBD1. Trimming removed 3 bases from V and 14 bases from J; junction bases left unmatched: 8. Per germline, CDR1 KGHSH and CDR2 LQKENI. The CDR3 consists of 14 residues. Looking up the rest from reference TRBV18 and TRBJ1-6 gives the full variable domain: NAGVMQNPRHLVRRRGQEARLRCSPMKGHSHVYWYRQLPEEGLKFMVYLQKENIIDESGMPKERFSAEFPKEGPSILRIQQVVRGDSAAYFCASSPGQGRMALHFGNGTRLTVT.

This clone has only one observation. The rearrangement uses TRBV5-4 and TRBJ2-6; D could derive from TRBD1 or TRBD2 (6 bases each). Germline CDR1 and CDR2: SGHNT and YYREEE (reference sequence). Trimming left V 0 bases short and J 4 bases short, with 8 bases between. The CDR3 has 15 residues. The CDR3 is CASSLGGAGANVLTF. The CDR3 bases are TGTGCCAGCAGCTTGGGGGGGGCCGGGGCCAACGTCCTGACTTTC.

This CDR3 is CASSLGWANTEAFF. DNA of the CDR3: TGCGCCAGCAGCTTGGGTTGGGCCAACACTGAAGCTTTCTTT. The rearrangement links TRBV5-1 to TRBJ1-1; D is unclear. The V end was cut by 0 bases, the J end by 2 bases, with 8 bases between. Germline V CDR1 and CDR2: SGHRS, YFSETQ. The CDR3 spans 14 residues. The variable domain in full, with the rest retrieved from reference TRBV5-1 and TRBJ1-1, is KAGVTQTPRYLIKTRGQQVTLSCSPISGHRSVSWYQQTPGQGLQFLFEYFSETQRNKGNFPGRFSGRQFSNSRSEMNVSTLELGDSALYLCASSLGWANTEAFFGQGTRLTVV.

The chain carries TRBV19 and TRBJ1-2; D unclear. Germline V CDR1 and CDR2: LNHDA, SQIVND (reference sequence). The V and J ends lost 1 base and 1 base respectively, with 10 bases between them. The CDR3 covers 15 residues. This chain's CDR3 is CASSIALGINYGYTF. The DNA for the CDR3 is TGTGCCAGTAGTATAGCATTGGGGATTAACTATGGCTACACCTTC.

The chain joins TRBV6-5 to TRBJ1-2; TRBD1 matches 10 bases. Trimming removed 6 bases from V and 3 bases from J; junction bases left unmatched: 7. The CDR3 sequence is 15 residues long. Germline-derived CDR1 and CDR2 are MNHEY and SVGAGI. The CDR3 loop is CASSSPDRGYYGYTF. The CDR3 region has the DNA TGTGCCAGCAGCTCTCCGGACAGGGGGTACTATGGCTACACCTTC.

V gene TRBV28 combines with J gene TRBJ1-1; 8 positions match TRBD1. Trimming cost V 7 bases and J 4 bases; bases outside gene matches: 8. The CDR3 sequence is 14 residues long. In germline, CDR1 is MDHEN, CDR2 SYDVKM. The CDR3 nucleotides are TGTGCCAGCATCCCAGGGGGCGCGAGCACTGAAGCTTTCTTT. Protein: CASIPGGASTEAFF.

V gene TRBV6-1 combines with J gene TRBJ1-5; no firm D call. This CDR3 is 14 amino acids long. V shed 8 bases and J shed 0 bases, with 11 bases lying between them. CDR1 is MNHNS and CDR2 is SASEGT in the germline V gene. The CDR3 sequence: CASAGGISNQPQHF. CDR3 nucleotide sequence: TGTGCCAGCGCGGGCGGAATTAGCAATCAGCCCCAGCATTTT.

The chain couples TRBV28 to TRBJ2-7; D gene ambiguous. Germline lookup yields CDR1 MDHEN and CDR2 SYDVKM. The CDR3 length is 11 residues. V shed 3 bases and J shed 7 bases, with 7 bases lying between them. The CDR3, as DNA: TGTGCCAGCAGTTTGACGAGGGAGCAGTACTTC. The encoded protein is CASSLTREQYF.

The chain carries TRBV7-2 and TRBJ2-1, with 8 bases fitting TRBD1. The CDR3 loop spans 14 amino acids. J lost 3 bases, V lost 5 bases, and 3 bases had no gene match. Germline CDR1 SGHTA, CDR2 FQGNSA. Written as DNA, the CDR3 is TGTGCCAGCAGCCTTGGACAGGGCTACAATGAGCAGTTCTTC. Its protein is CASSLGQGYNEQFF.

The J gene is TRBJ1-4, the V gene TRBV29-1; D might be TRBD1 (5 bases). CDR3 length: 14 amino acids. The germline gives CDR1 SQVTM, CDR2 ANQGSEA. V gave up 5 bases and J gave up 2 bases, with 12 bases separating them. The DNA for the CDR3 is TGCAGCGTTCAGGACCCAGGGACTAATGAAAAACTGTTTTTT. Translated: CSVQDPGTNEKLFF.

CDR3 loop: CASSPRTNYEQYF. The CDR3 nucleotides read TGTGCCAGCAGCCCCCGGACGAACTACGAGCAGTACTTC. The chain combines TRBV9 with TRBJ2-7; no clear D gene. The V end lost 4 bases, the J end lost 3 bases, and 11 bases lay between the germline ends. The CDR3 length is 13 residues. Looked up from germline, CDR1 is SGDLS and CDR2 is YYNGEE.